This is a list of T cell receptor beta chains from one sample in a study of blood T cell repertoires in COVID-19. The protocol was immunoSEQ multiplex PCR, while the TCRdb copy is restricted to in-frame clones and leaves out a portion. Here the sample spans 100,000 to 130,000 clones, under 85% being singletons. Sequencing was done on a sample of peripheral blood. The receptors were sampled from a woman aged 70 to 79 with acute or convalescent COVID-19. Both conserved end residues are part of each CDR3. A D gene is named only where the DNA matches it firmly. Clone size is given for some rows only: seen once, a few or many times, or a class if the clone is expanded.

clone size	D gene	J gene	V gene	CDR3 DNA	CDR3 protein
once	.	TRBJ2-6	TRBV6-6	TGTGCCAGCAGTTACCCCTTTTCTGGGGCCAACGTCCTGACTTTC	CASSYPFSGANVLTF
.	.	TRBJ1-1	TRBV6-4	TGTGCCAGCAGTGAACAGGCTTCCACTGAAGCTTTCTTT	CASSEQASTEAFF
.	TRBD1	TRBJ1-2	TRBV28	TGTGCCAGCAGCCCCGGGACAGGGGCATATGGCTACACCTTC	CASSPGTGAYGYTF
.	TRBD1	TRBJ2-1	TRBV9	TGTGCCAGCAGCGTAGGGGTCGGGACAGGGGATAACAATGAGCAGTTCTTC	CASSVGVGTGDNNEQFF
.	.	TRBJ1-3	TRBV6-1	TGTGCCAGCAGTGAAGGGCTCCCCTCTGGAAACACCATATATTTT	CASSEGLPSGNTIYF
.	TRBD2	TRBJ2-3	TRBV7-3	TGTGCCAGCAGGCCAGAGGGAGGGACTGGCACAGATACGCAGTATTTT	CASRPEGGTGTDTQYF
.	.	TRBJ2-3	TRBV6-5	TGTGCCAGCAGTACACGGAGGGATACGCAGTATTTT	CASSTRRDTQYF
.	TRBD2	TRBJ2-7	TRBV28	TGTGCCAGCAGTTTAATAGCGGGGGGAGTAGAGCAGTACTTC	CASSLIAGGVEQYF
.	.	TRBJ2-2	TRBV19	TGTGCCAGTAGTATAGGGCGAGGCCCTGGAGCCTCGACCGGGGAGCTGTTTTTT	CASSIGRGPGASTGELFF
.	.	TRBJ1-2	TRBV30	TGTGCCTGGAGTGTAACCCCGGGCTATGGCTACACCTTC	CAWSVTPGYGYTF
.	.	TRBJ2-3	TRBV5-6	TGTGCCAGCAGCTTGAACAGAAAACCGGGGGATACGCAGTATTTT	CASSLNRKPGDTQYF
.	TRBD1	TRBJ2-4	TRBV10-1	TGCGCCAGCAGTGATAATCAACAGGGGAAGAACATTCAGTACTTC	CASSDNQQGKNIQYF
.	TRBD2	TRBJ2-3	TRBV5-1	TGCGCCACCCGACTAGCGGGAAGCACAGATACGCAGTATTTT	CATRLAGSTDTQYF
.	.	TRBJ1-2	TRBV28	TGTGCCAGCAGTTTGGTAGGACAGACCCTCCCTGGCTATGGCTACACCTTC	CASSLVGQTLPGYGYTF
few	.	TRBJ1-2	TRBV23-1	TGCGCCAGCAGTCAATCGTGGGGCAACGAGTATGGCTACACCTTC	CASSQSWGNEYGYTF
once	.	TRBJ2-2	TRBV19	TGTGCCAGTAGTCCTCAGGGGACTATGACCGGGGAGCTGTTTTTT	CASSPQGTMTGELFF
few	TRBD1	TRBJ2-3	TRBV9	TGTGCCAGCAGCGTAGGGGGGACAGGGTCAGATACGCAGTATTTT	CASSVGGTGSDTQYF
.	TRBD1	TRBJ2-7	TRBV18	TGTGCCAGCTCACCACCAAGGGTACAGGGGGGCGACTCCTACGAGCAGTACTTC	CASSPPRVQGGDSYEQYF
.	.	TRBJ2-5	TRBV7-9	TGTGCCAGCAGCTTGTGGCCCGGGGAGACCCAGTACTTC	CASSLWPGETQYF
.	TRBD2	TRBJ2-7	TRBV3-1/TRBV3-2	TGTGCCAGCAGCCGCGGGGGGACGGGACGCTACGAGCAGTACTTC	CASSRGGTGRYEQYF
.	TRBD2	TRBJ2-7	TRBV7-2	TGTGCCAGCAGCTGGACTAGCGGGACCTACGAGCAGTACTTC	CASSWTSGTYEQYF
.	TRBD1	TRBJ2-7	TRBV6-5	TGTGCCAGCAGTACCGGGACAGGGCGCTCCTACGAGCAGTACTTC	CASSTGTGRSYEQYF
.	.	TRBJ1-4	TRBV4-1	TGCGCCAGCAGGAGGGTGTATACTAATGAAAAACTGTTTTTT	CASRRVYTNEKLFF
.	.	TRBJ2-7	TRBV5-1	TGCGCCAGCAGCCGGGCGGGCTCCTACGAGCAGTACTTC	CASSRAGSYEQYF